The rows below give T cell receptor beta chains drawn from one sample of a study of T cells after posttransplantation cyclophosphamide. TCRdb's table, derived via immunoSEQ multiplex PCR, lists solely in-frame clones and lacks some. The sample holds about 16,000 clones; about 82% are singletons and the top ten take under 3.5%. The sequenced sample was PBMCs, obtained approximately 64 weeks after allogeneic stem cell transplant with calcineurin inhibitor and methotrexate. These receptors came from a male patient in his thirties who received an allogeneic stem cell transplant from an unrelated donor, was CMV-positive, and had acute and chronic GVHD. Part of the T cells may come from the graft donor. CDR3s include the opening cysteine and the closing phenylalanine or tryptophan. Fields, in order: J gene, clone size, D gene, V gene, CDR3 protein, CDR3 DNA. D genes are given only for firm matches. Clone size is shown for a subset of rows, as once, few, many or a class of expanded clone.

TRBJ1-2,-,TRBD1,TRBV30,CAWRRGQVGGYTF,TGTGCCTGGAGAAGGGGACAGGTTGGTGGCTACACCTTC
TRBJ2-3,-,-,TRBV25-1,CASSTPRTETEDTQYF,TGTGCCAGCAGTACCCCGCGGACAGAGACAGAGGATACGCAGTATTTT
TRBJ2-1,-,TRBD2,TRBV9,CASSVELAEDNEQFF,TGTGCCAGCAGCGTAGAGCTAGCGGAAGACAATGAGCAGTTCTTC
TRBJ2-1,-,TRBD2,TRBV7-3,CASSGKTSRSEQFF,TGTGCCAGCAGCGGGAAGACTAGCCGCTCGGAGCAGTTCTTC
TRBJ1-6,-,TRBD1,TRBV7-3,CASSSGQGDSPLHF,TGTGCCAGCAGCTCTGGACAGGGGGATTCACCCCTCCACTTT
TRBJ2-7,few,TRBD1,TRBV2,CASSTGGSYEQYF,TGTGCCAGCAGCACAGGGGGCTCCTACGAGCAGTACTTC
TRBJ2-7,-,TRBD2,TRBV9,CASSVGAGRTSSEQYF,TGTGCCAGCAGCGTAGGAGCGGGGAGAACCTCGAGCGAGCAGTACTTC
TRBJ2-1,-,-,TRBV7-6,CASSSPRPGGLAAEQFF,TGTGCCAGCAGCTCACCCCGCCCGGGGGGCCTTGCCGCTGAGCAGTTCTTC
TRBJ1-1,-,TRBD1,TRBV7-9,CASSIGQGPNTEAFF,TGTGCCAGCAGCATCGGACAGGGTCCGAACACTGAAGCTTTCTTT
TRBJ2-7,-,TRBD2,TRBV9,CASSSSGGPTYEQYF,TGTGCCAGCAGTTCTAGCGGGGGCCCCACCTACGAGCAGTACTTC
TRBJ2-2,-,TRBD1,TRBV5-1,CASSWTGVDTGELFF,TGCGCCAGCAGCTGGACAGGGGTCGACACCGGGGAGCTGTTTTTT
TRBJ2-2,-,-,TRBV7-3,CASSPELVALAGAANTGELFF,TGTGCCAGCAGCCCGGAGTTGGTGGCGTTAGCTGGGGCGGCGAACACCGGGGAGCTGTTTTTT
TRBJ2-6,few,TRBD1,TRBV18,CASSPGQGNPGANVLTF,TGTGCCAGCTCACCAGGACAGGGAAACCCTGGGGCCAACGTCCTGACTTTC
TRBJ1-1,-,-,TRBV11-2,CASSLQQPWNTEAFF,TGTGCCAGCAGCCTACAGCAACCTTGGAACACTGAAGCTTTCTTT
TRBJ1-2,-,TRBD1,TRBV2,CASSDLTGQAMYGYTF,TGTGCCAGCAGTGACCTCACGGGACAGGCTATGTATGGCTACACCTTC
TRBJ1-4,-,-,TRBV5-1,CASSPGTDNEKLFF,TGCGCCAGCAGCCCCGGAACAGATAATGAAAAACTGTTTTTT
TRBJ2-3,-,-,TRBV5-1,CASSLGDNTDTQYF,TGCGCCAGCAGCTTGGGGGACAACACAGATACGCAGTATTTT
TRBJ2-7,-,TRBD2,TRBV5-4,CASSSSSGSPNEQYF,TGTGCCAGCAGCTCTTCCAGCGGGAGTCCCAACGAGCAGTACTTC
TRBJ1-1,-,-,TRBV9,CASNTEGGDTEAFF,TGTGCCAGCAACACCGAGGGAGGGGACACTGAAGCTTTCTTT
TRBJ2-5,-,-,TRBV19,CASSPRGLRQETQYF,TGTGCCAGTAGTCCCAGGGGTCTAAGGCAAGAGACCCAGTACTTC
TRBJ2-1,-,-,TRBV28,CASSFLGGGNEQFF,TGTGCCAGCAGTTTTTTGGGTGGAGGGAATGAGCAGTTCTTC
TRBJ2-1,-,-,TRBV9,CASSVGGEDYNEQFF,TGTGCCAGCAGCGTAGGGGGGGAAGACTACAATGAGCAGTTCTTC
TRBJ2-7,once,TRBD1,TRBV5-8,CASSTRQGEQYF,TGTGCCAGCAGCACCCGACAGGGTGAGCAGTACTTC
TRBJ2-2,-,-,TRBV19,CAISRVVGLNTGELFF,TGTGCCATAAGTAGGGTTGTGGGACTTAACACCGGGGAGCTGTTTTTT